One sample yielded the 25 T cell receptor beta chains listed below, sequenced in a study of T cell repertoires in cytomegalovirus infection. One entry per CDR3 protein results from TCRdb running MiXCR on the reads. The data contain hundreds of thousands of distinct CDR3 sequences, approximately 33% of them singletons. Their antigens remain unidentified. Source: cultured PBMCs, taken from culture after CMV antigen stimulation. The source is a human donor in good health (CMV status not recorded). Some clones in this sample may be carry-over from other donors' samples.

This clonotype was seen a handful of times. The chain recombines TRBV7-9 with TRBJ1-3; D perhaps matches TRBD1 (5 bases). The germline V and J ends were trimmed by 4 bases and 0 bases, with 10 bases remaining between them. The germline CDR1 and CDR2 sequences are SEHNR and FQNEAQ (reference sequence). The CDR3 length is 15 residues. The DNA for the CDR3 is TGTGCCAGCAGCTCGGGACGGCCCTCTGGAAACACCATATATTTT. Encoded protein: CASSSGRPSGNTIYF.

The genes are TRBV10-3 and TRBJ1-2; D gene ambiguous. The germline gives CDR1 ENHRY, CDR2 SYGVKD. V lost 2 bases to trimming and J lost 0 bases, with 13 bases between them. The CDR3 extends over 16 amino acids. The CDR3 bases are TGTGCCATCAGTGAGCCGAGCTCCAAAGCTAACTATGGCTACACCTTC. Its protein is CAISEPSSKANYGYTF.

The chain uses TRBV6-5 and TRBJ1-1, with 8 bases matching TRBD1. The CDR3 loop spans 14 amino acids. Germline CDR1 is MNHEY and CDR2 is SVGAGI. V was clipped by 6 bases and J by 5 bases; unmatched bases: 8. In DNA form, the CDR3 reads TGTGCCAGCAGCCCTCAGGGGGCTGAAACTGAAGCTTTCTTT. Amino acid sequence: CASSPQGAETEAFF.

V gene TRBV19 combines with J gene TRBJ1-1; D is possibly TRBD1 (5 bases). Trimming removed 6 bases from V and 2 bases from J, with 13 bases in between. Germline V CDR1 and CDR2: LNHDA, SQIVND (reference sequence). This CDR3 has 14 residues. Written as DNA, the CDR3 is TGTGCCAGTAGCCCAGGGATTATCAACACTGAAGCTTTCTTT. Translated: CASSPGIINTEAFF.

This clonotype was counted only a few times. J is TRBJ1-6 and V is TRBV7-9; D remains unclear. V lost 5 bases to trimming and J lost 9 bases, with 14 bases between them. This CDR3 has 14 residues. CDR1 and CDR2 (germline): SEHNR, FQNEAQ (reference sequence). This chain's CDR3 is CASSHNQRRSPLHF. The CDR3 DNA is TGTGCCAGCAGCCACAACCAACGGCGTTCACCCCTCCACTTT.

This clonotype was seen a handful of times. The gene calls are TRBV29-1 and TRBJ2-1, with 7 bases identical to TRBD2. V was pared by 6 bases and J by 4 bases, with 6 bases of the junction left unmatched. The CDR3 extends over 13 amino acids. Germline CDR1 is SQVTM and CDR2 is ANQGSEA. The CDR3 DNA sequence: TGCAGCGTCCCCGGGACTACGTACAATGAGCAGTTCTTC. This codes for CSVPGTTYNEQFF.

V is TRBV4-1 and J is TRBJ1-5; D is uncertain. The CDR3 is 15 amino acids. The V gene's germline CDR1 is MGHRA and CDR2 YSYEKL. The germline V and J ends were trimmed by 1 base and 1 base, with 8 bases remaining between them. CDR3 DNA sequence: TGCGCCAGCAGCCAAGGAAGTGTAAGCAATCAGCCCCAGCATTTT. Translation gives CASSQGSVSNQPQHF.

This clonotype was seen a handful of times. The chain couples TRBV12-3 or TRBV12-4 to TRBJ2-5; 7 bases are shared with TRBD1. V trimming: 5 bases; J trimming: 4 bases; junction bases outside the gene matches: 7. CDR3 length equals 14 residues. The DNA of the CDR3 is TGTGCCAGCAGTCCACAGGGGATGGGAGAGACCCAGTACTTC. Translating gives CASSPQGMGETQYF.

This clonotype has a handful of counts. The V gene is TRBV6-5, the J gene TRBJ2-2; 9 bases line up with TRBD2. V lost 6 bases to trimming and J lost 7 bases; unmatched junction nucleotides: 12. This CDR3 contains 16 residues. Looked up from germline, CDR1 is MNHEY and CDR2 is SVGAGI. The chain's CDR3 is CASSFGLAKRGGELFF. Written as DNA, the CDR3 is TGTGCCAGCAGCTTCGGACTAGCGAAAAGGGGCGGGGAGCTGTTTTTT.

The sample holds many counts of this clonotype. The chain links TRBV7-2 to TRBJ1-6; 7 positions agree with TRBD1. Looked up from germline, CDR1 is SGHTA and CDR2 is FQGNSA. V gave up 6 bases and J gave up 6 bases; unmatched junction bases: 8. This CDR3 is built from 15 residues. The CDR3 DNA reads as TGTGCCAGCAGTTCGACAGGGACAAGTAATTCACCCCTCCACTTT. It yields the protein CASSSTGTSNSPLHF.

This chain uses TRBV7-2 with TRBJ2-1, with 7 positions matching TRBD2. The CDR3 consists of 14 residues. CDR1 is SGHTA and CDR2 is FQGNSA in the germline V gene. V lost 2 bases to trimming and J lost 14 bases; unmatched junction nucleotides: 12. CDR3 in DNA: TGTGCCAGCAGCTTATACGGGGGGTCGTGGGAAAAGTTCTTC. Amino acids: CASSLYGGSWEKFF.

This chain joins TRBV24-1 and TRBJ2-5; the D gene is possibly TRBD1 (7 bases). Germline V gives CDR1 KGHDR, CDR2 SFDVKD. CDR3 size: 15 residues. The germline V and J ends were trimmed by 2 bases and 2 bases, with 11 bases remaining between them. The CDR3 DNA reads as TGTGCCACCAGTGATTGGCAGGGGGGACAAGAGACCCAGTACTTC. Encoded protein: CATSDWQGGQETQYF.

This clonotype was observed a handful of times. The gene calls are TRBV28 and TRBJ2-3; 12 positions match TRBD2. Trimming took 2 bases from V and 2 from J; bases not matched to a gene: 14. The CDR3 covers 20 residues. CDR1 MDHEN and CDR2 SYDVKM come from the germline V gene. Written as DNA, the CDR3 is TGTGCCAGCAGTTTACGGTCTAGACTAGCGGGGGCCCTGGTCACAGATACGCAGTATTTT. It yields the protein CASSLRSRLAGALVTDTQYF.

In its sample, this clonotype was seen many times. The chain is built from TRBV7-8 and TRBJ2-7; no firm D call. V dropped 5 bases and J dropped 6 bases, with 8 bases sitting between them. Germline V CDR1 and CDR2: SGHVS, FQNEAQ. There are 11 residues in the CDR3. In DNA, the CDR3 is TGTGCCAGCAGCAGGATCGCCGAGCAGTACTTC. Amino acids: CASSRIAEQYF.

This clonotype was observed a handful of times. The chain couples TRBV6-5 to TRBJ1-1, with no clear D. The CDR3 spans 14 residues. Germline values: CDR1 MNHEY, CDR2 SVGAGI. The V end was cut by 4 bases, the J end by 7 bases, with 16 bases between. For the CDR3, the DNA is TGTGCCAGCAGTTCAATAGCCCGAAGGAGTGAAGCTTTCTTT. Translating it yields CASSSIARRSEAFF.

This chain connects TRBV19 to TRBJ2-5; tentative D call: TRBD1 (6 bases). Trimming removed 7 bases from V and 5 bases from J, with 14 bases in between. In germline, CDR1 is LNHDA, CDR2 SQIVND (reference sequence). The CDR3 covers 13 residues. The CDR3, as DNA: TGTGCCAGTAAACCCACAGGGAAGGAGACCCAGTACTTC. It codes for CASKPTGKETQYF.

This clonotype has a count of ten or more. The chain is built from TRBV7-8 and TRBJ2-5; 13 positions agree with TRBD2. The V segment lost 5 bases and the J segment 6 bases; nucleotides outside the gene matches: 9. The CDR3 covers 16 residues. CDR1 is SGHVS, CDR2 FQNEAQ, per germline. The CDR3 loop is CASSPTSGGAWKTQYF. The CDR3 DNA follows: TGTGCCAGCAGCCCTACTAGCGGGGGGGCCTGGAAGACCCAGTACTTC. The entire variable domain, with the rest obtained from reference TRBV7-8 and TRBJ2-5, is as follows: GAGVSQSPRYKVAKRGQDVALRCDPISGHVSLFWYQQALGQGPEFLTYFQNEAQLDKSGLPSDRFFAERPEGSVSTLKIQRTQQEDSAVYLCASSPTSGGAWKTQYFGPGTRLLVL.

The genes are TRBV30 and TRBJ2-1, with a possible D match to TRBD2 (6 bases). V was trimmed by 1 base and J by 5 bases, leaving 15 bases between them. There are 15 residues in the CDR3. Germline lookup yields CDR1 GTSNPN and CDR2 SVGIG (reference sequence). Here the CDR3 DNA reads TGTGCCTGGAGTGGCGGACTAATAACCAACAATGAGCAGTTCTTC. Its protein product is CAWSGGLITNNEQFF. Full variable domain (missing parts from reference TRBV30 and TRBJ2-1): SQTIHQWPATLVQPVGSPLSLECTVEGTSNPNLYWYRQAAGRGLQLLFYSVGIGQISSEVPQNLSASRPQDRQFILSSKKLLLSDSGFYLCAWSGGLITNNEQFFGPGTRLTVL.

The CDR3 sequence: CSAGEQYF. The CDR3, as DNA: TGCAGTGCTGGCGAGCAGTACTTC. The chain has TRBV20-1 and TRBJ2-7; the D is unclear. V lost 5 bases, J lost 6 bases, and 2 bases lay in between. Looked up from germline, CDR1 is DFQATT and CDR2 is SNEGSKA (reference sequence). This CDR3 is built from 8 residues.

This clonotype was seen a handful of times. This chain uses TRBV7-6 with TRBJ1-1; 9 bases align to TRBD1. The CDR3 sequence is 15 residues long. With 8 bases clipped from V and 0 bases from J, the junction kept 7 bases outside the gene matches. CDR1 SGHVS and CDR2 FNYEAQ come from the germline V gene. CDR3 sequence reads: CASGQGSNLNTEAFF. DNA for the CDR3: TGTGCCAGCGGACAGGGGTCCAACTTGAACACTGAAGCTTTCTTT.

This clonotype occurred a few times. The CDR3 loop is CSATPGLANIRETQYF. The CDR3 DNA follows: TGCAGTGCTACTCCGGGACTAGCGAACATCCGGGAGACCCAGTACTTC. The V and J genes are TRBV20-1 and TRBJ2-5; 10 nucleotides align to TRBD2. Germline V CDR1 and CDR2: DFQATT, SNEGSKA (reference sequence). This CDR3 is built from 16 residues. V lost 4 bases and J lost 5; bases outside the gene matches: 13.

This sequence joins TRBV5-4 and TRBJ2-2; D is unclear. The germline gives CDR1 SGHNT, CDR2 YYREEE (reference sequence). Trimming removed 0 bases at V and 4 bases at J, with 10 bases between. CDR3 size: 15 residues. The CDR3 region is CASSLEADPTGELFF. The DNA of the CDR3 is TGTGCCAGCAGCTTGGAGGCGGACCCCACCGGGGAGCTGTTTTTT.

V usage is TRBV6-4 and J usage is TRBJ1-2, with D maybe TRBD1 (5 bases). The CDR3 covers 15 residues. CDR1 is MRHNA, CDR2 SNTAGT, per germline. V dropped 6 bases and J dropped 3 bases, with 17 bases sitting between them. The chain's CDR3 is CASRPTDTSYYGYTF. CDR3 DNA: TGTGCCAGCAGACCTACGGACACATCATACTATGGCTACACCTTC.

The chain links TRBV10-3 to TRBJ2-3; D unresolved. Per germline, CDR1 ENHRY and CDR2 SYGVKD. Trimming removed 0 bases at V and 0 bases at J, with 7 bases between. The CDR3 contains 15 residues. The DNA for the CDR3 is TGTGCCATCAGTGAGTCGGCTACTAGCACAGATACGCAGTATTTT. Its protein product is CAISESATSTDTQYF.

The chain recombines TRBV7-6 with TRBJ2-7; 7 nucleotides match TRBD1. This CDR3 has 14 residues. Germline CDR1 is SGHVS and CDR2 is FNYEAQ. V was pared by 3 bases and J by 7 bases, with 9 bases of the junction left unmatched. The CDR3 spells CASSLGAGGNEQYF. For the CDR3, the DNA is TGTGCCAGCAGCTTGGGTGCAGGGGGTAATGAGCAGTACTTC.